This T cell receptor beta chain was documented in a study of regulatory T cells in long-lasting Graves disease. With iRepertoire HTBI primers and Arm-PCR of CDR3 regions, TCR beta libraries were built. TCRdb passed the multiplex PCR reads through MiXCR, listing each CDR3 protein once. The top ten clones hold approximately 15% of a sample with 400,000 to 500,000 distinct CDR3 sequences, roughly a fifth of them seen once. This clonotype has a count of ten or more. The time point denotes: persistent/refractory GD, antithyroid drugs over 5 years with positive TRAb. Extracted PBMC RNA gave rise to the TCR library. The receptor was isolated from a female donor with Graves disease. Sequenced material: peripheral blood mononuclear cells (PBMCs), taken when the disease was refractory, from a patient treated with antithyroid drugs.

The DNA for the CDR3 is TGCGCCAGCAGCCCGGGAATGAGCAGGGGAGTTGGCGAGCAGTACTTC. Protein product: CASSPGMSRGVGEQYF. The rearrangement joins TRBV5-1 to TRBJ2-7, with D maybe TRBD1 (6 bases). This CDR3 region has 16 residues. Germline V gives CDR1 SGHRS, CDR2 YFSETQ. Trimming cost V 4 bases and J 6 bases, with 23 bases left between them. Full variable domain (rest looked up from reference TRBV5-1 and TRBJ2-7): KAGVTQTPRYLIKTRGQQVTLSCSPISGHRSVSWYQQTPGQGLQFLFEYFSETQRNKGNFPGRFSGRQFSNSRSEMNVSTLELGDSALYLCASSPGMSRGVGEQYFGPGTRLTVT.